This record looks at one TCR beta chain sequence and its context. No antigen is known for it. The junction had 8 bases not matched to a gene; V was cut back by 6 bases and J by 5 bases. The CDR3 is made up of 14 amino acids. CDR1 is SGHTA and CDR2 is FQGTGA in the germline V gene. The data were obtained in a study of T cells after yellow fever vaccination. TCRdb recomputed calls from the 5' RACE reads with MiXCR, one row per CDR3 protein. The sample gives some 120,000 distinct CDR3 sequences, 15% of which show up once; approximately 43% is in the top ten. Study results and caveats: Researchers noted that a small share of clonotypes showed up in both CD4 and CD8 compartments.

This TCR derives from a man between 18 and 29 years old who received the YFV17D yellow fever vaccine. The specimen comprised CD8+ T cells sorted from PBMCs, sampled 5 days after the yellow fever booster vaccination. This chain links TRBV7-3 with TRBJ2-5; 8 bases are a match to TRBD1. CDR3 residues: CASSNTGGSETQYF. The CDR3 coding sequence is TGTGCCAGCAGTAATACAGGGGGGTCGGAGACCCAGTACTTC.